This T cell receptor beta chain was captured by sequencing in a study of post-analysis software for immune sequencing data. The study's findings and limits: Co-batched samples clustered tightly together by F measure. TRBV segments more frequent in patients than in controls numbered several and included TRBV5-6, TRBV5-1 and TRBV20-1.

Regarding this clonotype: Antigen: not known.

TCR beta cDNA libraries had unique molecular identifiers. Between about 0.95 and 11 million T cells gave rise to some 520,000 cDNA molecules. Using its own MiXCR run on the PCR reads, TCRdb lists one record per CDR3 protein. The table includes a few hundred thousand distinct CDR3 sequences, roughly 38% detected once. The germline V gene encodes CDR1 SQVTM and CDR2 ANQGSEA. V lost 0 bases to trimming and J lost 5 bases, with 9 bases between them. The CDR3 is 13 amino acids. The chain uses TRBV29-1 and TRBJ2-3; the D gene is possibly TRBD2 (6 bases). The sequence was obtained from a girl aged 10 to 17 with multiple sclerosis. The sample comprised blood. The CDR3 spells CSVEDRAGDTQYF. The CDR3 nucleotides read TGCAGCGTTGAAGATCGAGCGGGAGATACGCAGTATTTT.